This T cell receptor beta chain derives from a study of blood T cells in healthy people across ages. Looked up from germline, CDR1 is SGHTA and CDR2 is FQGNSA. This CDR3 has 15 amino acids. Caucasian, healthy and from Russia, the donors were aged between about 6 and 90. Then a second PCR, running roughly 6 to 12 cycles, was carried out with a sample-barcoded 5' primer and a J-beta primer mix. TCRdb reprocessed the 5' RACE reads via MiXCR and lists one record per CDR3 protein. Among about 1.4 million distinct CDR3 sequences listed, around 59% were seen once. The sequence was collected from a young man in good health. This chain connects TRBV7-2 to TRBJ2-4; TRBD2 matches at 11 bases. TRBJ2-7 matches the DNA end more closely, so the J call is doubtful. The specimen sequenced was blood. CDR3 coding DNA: TGTGCCAGCAGCTTAGGACTAGCGGGACGGCACGAGCAGTACTTC. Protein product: CASSLGLAGRHEQYF.